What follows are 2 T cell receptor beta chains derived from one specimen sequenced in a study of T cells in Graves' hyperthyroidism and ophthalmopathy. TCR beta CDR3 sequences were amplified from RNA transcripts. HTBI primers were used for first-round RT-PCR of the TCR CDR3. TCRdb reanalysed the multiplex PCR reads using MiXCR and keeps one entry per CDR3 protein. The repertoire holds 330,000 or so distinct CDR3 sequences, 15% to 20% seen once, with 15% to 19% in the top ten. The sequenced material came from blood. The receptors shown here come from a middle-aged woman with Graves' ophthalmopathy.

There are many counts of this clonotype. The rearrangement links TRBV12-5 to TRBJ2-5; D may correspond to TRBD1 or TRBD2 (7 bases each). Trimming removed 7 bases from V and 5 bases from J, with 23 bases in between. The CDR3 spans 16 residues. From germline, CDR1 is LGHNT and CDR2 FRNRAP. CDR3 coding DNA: TGTGCTAGTGCCCTGGGGGGGCGGAAGGGGGCCGAGACCCAGTACTTC. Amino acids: CASALGGRKGAETQYF.

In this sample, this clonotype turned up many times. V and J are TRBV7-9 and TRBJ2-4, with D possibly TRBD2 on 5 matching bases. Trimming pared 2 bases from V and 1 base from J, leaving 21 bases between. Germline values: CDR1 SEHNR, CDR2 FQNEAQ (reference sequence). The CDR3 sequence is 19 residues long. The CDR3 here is CASSLPSRPEGMAKNIQYF. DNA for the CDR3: TGTGCCAGCAGCTTACCATCGCGACCCGAGGGAATGGCCAAAAACATTCAGTACTTC.